This TCR beta chain came from a study of T cell responses to AZD1222 COVID-19 vaccine. Overall study findings and caveats: Baseline antibody screening turned up just a handful of seropositive AZD1222 recipients. Mostly white British, mostly female donors; authors suggested clonal diversity may be underestimated. Among spike-specific TCRs, nearly half reportedly target unmutated variant regions. Mapped onto spike, vaccine-associated CD4 TCRs spanned it and were dominant at 160-218 and 743-854.

Trimming stripped 1 base from V and 1 base from J, with 10 bases between. The germline V gene encodes CDR1 MDHEN and CDR2 SYDVKM. CDR3 length: 15 amino acids. TCRdb's copy holds only in-frame clones and misses some; the assay was immunoSEQ multiplex PCR. The sample shows about 70,000 clones, approximately 86% of them seen only once. Details on this clone: No antigen is known for it.

The chain has TRBV28 and TRBJ1-2; weak D call: TRBD1 (5 bases). This sequence originates from an adult in good health. The source was peripheral blood, collected on day 0 of MenACWY control vaccination. CDR3 region: CASSLFQGRNYGYTF. DNA for the CDR3: TGTGCCAGCAGTTTATTTCAGGGACGTAACTATGGCTACACCTTC.